A single sample gave rise to the 21 T cell receptor beta chains below, sequenced in a study of technical replicates of blood from four donors (TCRdb year 2017). Library preparation employed the immunoSEQ multiplex PCR assay. Entries here come from immuneACCESS through TCRdb and include only in-frame sequences with V and J called. Some clones fail to appear in such tables; in the studies checked, an unresolved V gene covers under half of the shortfall, and the cause of the remainder is unknown. This sample holds about 88,000 clones; around 94% were observed only once. The top ten hold more than 0.2% of the sample. Sequencing was done on a sample of T cells isolated from PBMCs. These receptors originate from a human donor in good health.

The genes are TRBV4-2 and TRBJ1-1; D is uncertain. V was clipped by 0 bases and J by 5 bases, with 10 bases between them. The CDR3 runs 14 residues. In germline, CDR1 is LGHNA, CDR2 YNFKEQ. CDR3 in DNA: TGTGCCAGCAGCCAAGAGAGGACTGTTACTGAAGCTTTCTTT. This translates into CASSQERTVTEAFF.

The J gene is TRBJ2-7, the V gene TRBV7-6, with D hard to call. The CDR3 loop spans 13 amino acids. V shed 5 bases and J shed 5 bases, with 13 bases lying between them. Looked up from germline, CDR1 is SGHVS and CDR2 is FNYEAQ. In DNA, the CDR3 is TGTGCCAGCAGCCTTGACTTTCTAAACGAGCAGTACTTC. Protein product: CASSLDFLNEQYF.

V is TRBV18 and J is TRBJ2-1; TRBD2 matches at 8 bases. The CDR3 consists of 16 residues. Trimming took 2 bases from V and 7 from J; bases not matched to a gene: 10. Germline V gene sequence: CDR1 KGHSH, CDR2 LQKENI. CDR3 in amino acids: CASSPGPAGVENEQFF. In nucleotides, the CDR3 is TGTGCCAGCTCACCAGGTCCAGCGGGAGTGGAGAATGAGCAGTTCTTC.

The chain has TRBV27 and TRBJ2-1; a weak D match, TRBD2 (6 bases). This CDR3 is 13 amino acids long. The V gene's germline CDR1 is MNHEY and CDR2 SMNVEV (reference sequence). The V end was cut by 6 bases, the J end by 7 bases, with 13 bases between. CDR3 sequence reads: CASSRSGLNEQFF. The CDR3 DNA is TGTGCCAGCAGCAGAAGCGGGCTTAATGAGCAGTTCTTC.

This clone was observed a single time. This rearrangement joins TRBV7-3 to TRBJ2-7; 7 nucleotides agree with TRBD2. The V gene's germline CDR1 is SGHTA and CDR2 FQGTGA. The ends lost 2 bases at V and 6 bases at J; junction bases unmatched: 7. This CDR3 has 14 residues. The CDR3: CASSLFLAVGEQYF. The CDR3 DNA follows: TGTGCCAGCAGCTTATTTCTAGCGGTCGGCGAGCAGTACTTC.

The chain carries TRBV5-4 and TRBJ2-2; D not resolved. The germline CDR1 and CDR2 sequences are SGHNT and YYREEE (reference sequence). With 4 bases removed from V and 2 bases from J, the gap between germline ends came to 6 bases. The CDR3 loop spans 13 amino acids. The DNA of the CDR3 is TGTGCCAGCAGCCTCGTTAACACCGGGGAGCTGTTTTTT. Its protein product is CASSLVNTGELFF.

This clone was observed once. The chain recombines TRBV29-1 with TRBJ2-7; D gene ambiguous. V lost 6 bases to trimming and J lost 0 bases, with 9 bases between them. The CDR3 has 12 amino acids. Germline V gene sequence: CDR1 SQVTM, CDR2 ANQGSEA. DNA for the CDR3: TGCAGCGTCTTGACAAGCTCCTACGAGCAGTACTTC. Amino acid sequence: CSVLTSSYEQYF.

The V call is TRBV10-3, the J call TRBJ2-2, with D maybe TRBD1 (5 bases). V was pared by 4 bases and J by 4 bases, with 10 bases between. CDR1 ENHRY and CDR2 SYGVKD come from the germline V gene. CDR3 size: 14 residues. In DNA form, the CDR3 reads TGTGCCATCAGTGGCAGGGATATCACCGGGGAGCTGTTTTTT. It is translated as CAISGRDITGELFF.

The chain links TRBV5-1 to TRBJ2-1; a possible D gene is TRBD2 (5 bases). Germline lookup yields CDR1 SGHRS and CDR2 YFSETQ. CDR3 length: 14 residues. Trimming left V 0 bases short and J 7 bases short, with 11 bases between. The CDR3, as DNA: TGCGCCAGCAGCTTGGGTCCTACTAGGAATGAGCAGTTCTTC. Amino acids: CASSLGPTRNEQFF. The entire variable domain, with the rest obtained from reference TRBV5-1 and TRBJ2-1, is as follows: KAGVTQTPRYLIKTRGQQVTLSCSPISGHRSVSWYQQTPGQGLQFLFEYFSETQRNKGNFPGRFSGRQFSNSRSEMNVSTLELGDSALYLCASSLGPTRNEQFFGPGTRLTVL.

CDR3 bases: TGTGCCAGCAGTGAACTAGCGGGGGCCCCTAACCACAATGAGCAGTTCTTC. The encoded protein is CASSELAGAPNHNEQFF. The chain employs TRBV6-4 and TRBJ2-1; TRBD2 agrees at 11 bases. Germline CDR1 reads MRHNA; CDR2 reads SNTAGT. The CDR3 spans 17 residues. J lost 5 bases, V lost 3 bases, and 9 bases had no gene match.

V and J are TRBV15 and TRBJ2-1, with D unresolved. Germline CDR1 reads LNHNV; CDR2 reads YYDKDF (reference sequence). Between the trimmed V and J ends, which lost 0 bases and 7 bases, there was a span of 7 bases. This CDR3 has 13 residues. The CDR3 loop reads CATSRDSVNEQFF. As DNA, the CDR3 is TGTGCCACCAGCAGAGATAGTGTAAATGAGCAGTTCTTC.

The chain uses TRBV6-5 and TRBJ2-7; D might be TRBD2 (5 bases). The ends were cut back, 0 bases at V and 0 bases at J, with 12 bases in the middle. This CDR3 contains 16 residues. CDR1 and CDR2 from the germline V gene are MNHEY and SVGAGI. The CDR3 DNA reads TGTGCCAGCAGTTACTCCGCGGTTGGGAGCTCCTACGAGCAGTACTTC. This codes for CASSYSAVGSSYEQYF.

This chain connects TRBV19 to TRBJ2-1, with D tentatively TRBD1 (5 bases). The V gene lost 7 bases and the J gene lost 7 bases, with 11 bases spanning the gap. This CDR3 region has 12 residues. Per the germline V gene, CDR1 is LNHDA and CDR2 is SQIVND (reference sequence). The CDR3 nucleotides read TGTGCCAGTATGGCAGGGCAAAATGAGCAGTTCTTC. Encoded protein: CASMAGQNEQFF. Based on the CDR3 plus reference TRBV19 and TRBJ2-1, the full variable domain is DGGITQSPKYLFRKEGQNVTLSCEQNLNHDAMYWYRQDPGQGLRLIYYSQIVNDFQKGDIAEGYSVSREKKESFPLTVTSAQKNPTAFYLCASMAGQNEQFFGPGTRLTVL.

The J gene is TRBJ2-7, the V gene TRBV7-2; 7 nucleotides agree with TRBD1. CDR1 and CDR2 (germline): SGHTA, FQGNSA. The junction had 2 bases not matched to a gene; V was cut back by 3 bases and J by 0 bases. This CDR3 has 14 residues. The chain's CDR3 is CASSFRDSSYEQYF. CDR3 nucleotide sequence: TGTGCCAGCAGCTTCCGGGACAGCTCCTACGAGCAGTACTTC.

The chain combines TRBV28 with TRBJ2-1, with 7 bases lining up with TRBD2. This CDR3 region has 15 residues. The J segment lost 3 bases and the V segment lost 6 bases, leaving 8 bases of the junction unmatched. CDR1 is MDHEN, CDR2 SYDVKM, per germline. Written as DNA, the CDR3 is TGTGCCAGCAGACCTAGCGGTATCGACTACAATGAGCAGTTCTTC. This encodes CASRPSGIDYNEQFF.

The gene calls are TRBV19 and TRBJ1-3, with TRBD1 matching over 7 bases. The J segment lost 4 bases and the V segment lost 8 bases, leaving 11 bases of the junction unmatched. The V gene's germline CDR1 is LNHDA and CDR2 SQIVND (reference sequence). The CDR3 spans 15 residues. The CDR3 bases are TGTGCCAGTGAAGACCCCGGGACAGTGGGAAACACCATATATTTT. Translating it yields CASEDPGTVGNTIYF.

The rearrangement joins TRBV9 to TRBJ1-2; 11 positions agree with TRBD1. The V segment lost 0 bases and the J segment 6 bases; nucleotides outside the gene matches: 7. Germline V gene sequence: CDR1 SGDLS, CDR2 YYNGEE. The length of the CDR3 is 16 residues. CDR3 nucleotides: TGTGCCAGCAGCGTAGGGGGTGGACAGGGGGCGGATGGCTACACCTTC. It translates to CASSVGGGQGADGYTF.

The chain recombines TRBV6-1 with TRBJ2-7; the D gene is possibly TRBD2 (7 bases). The CDR3 totals 15 residues. Germline V gene data show CDR1 as MNHNS and CDR2 as SASEGT. Trimming stripped 2 bases from V and 4 bases from J, with 15 bases between. CDR3 sequence (DNA): TGTGCCAGCAGTGAACGGGGGGCGTCTCGGTACGAGCAGTACTTC. It encodes CASSERGASRYEQYF.

This chain uses TRBV5-6 with TRBJ1-6, with 7 positions matching TRBD1. Germline-derived CDR1 and CDR2 are SGHDT and YYEEEE. With V trimmed by 0 bases and J by 6 bases, 9 bases remained unmatched. This CDR3 contains 17 residues. The DNA for the CDR3 is TGTGCCAGCAGCTTGGAGAAGGGGGACAGAATTAATTCACCCCTCCACTTT. Residues: CASSLEKGDRINSPLHF.

This chain links TRBV19 with TRBJ2-1; D may be TRBD2 (6 bases). CDR1 LNHDA and CDR2 SQIVND come from the germline V gene (reference sequence). With 5 bases removed from V and 2 bases from J, the gap between germline ends came to 10 bases. The CDR3 is made up of 14 amino acids. This CDR3 reads CASSAGRTYNEQFF. CDR3 coding DNA: TGTGCCAGTAGTGCCGGGAGAACCTACAATGAGCAGTTCTTC.

J is TRBJ2-5 and V is TRBV6-6, with a weak D call TRBD2 (5 bases). The CDR3 has 13 amino acids. Germline V gene lookup returns CDR1 MNHNY and CDR2 SVGAGI (reference sequence). Between the trimmed V and J ends, which lost 4 bases and 2 bases, there was a span of 8 bases. CDR3 loop: CASSSGVQETQYF. In DNA form, the CDR3 reads TGTGCCAGCAGTTCCGGGGTGCAAGAGACCCAGTACTTC.